This TCR beta chain was retrieved from a study of blood T cell repertoires in COVID-19. As processed by the authors: Estimated nucleated cell counts came from reference gene primer amplification. The data were produced by immunoSEQ multiplex PCR, yet TCRdb's version contains in-frame clones alone and is incomplete. Clonal size and the V and J genes are those of that table, whereas D and trimming came from the DNA. In the table there are roughly 180,000 clones, 80% to 90% of which are singletons. This clone was found a few times. Material for sequencing was PBMCs or T cells enriched from blood (not recorded which). The TCR originated in a man aged 35 to 55 who had recovered from COVID-19.

CDR3 protein: CASSYRQAIYEQYF. In nucleotides, the CDR3 is TGTGCCAGCAGTTACCGGCAGGCGATCTACGAGCAGTACTTC. The chain couples TRBV6-2 or TRBV6-3 to TRBJ2-7, with D hard to call. Trimming left V 2 bases short and J 3 bases short, with 11 bases between. The germline V gene has CDR1 MNHEY and CDR2 SVGEGT. The CDR3 runs to 14 residues.